The clone carrying this TCR beta chain was counted a few times. The data were obtained in a study of OX40 agonist ivuxolimab in advanced cancers. Study summary: Three patients, one with hepatocellular carcinoma and two with cutaneous melanoma, achieved partial responses.

Profiled with immunoSEQ multiplex PCR; TCRdb holds only in-frame clones, not every one. This repertoire shows tens of thousands of clones, roughly 91% found once; its top ten account for approximately 0.45%. The receptor's source is an adult with an advanced solid tumor such as melanoma, head and neck, liver or kidney cancer. The source was CD4+ or CD8+ T cells sorted from blood, collected in a trial of the OX40 agonist ivuxolimab.

The DNA for the CDR3 is TGTGCCAGCAGTCAGGTATCCTATGAAGCTTTCTTT. It is translated as CASSQVSYEAFF. This sequence joins TRBV6-6 and TRBJ1-1; D is ambiguous. V lost 5 bases and J lost 7, with 11 bases in between. The CDR3 runs to 12 residues. Germline CDR1 MNHNY, CDR2 SVGAGI (reference sequence).